A selection of T cell receptor beta chains follows, all from one sample in a study of OX40 agonist ivuxolimab in advanced cancers. Assay: immunoSEQ multiplex PCR; the TCRdb copy retains only in-frame clones and omits some. Of about 12,000 clones detected, 75% to 90% appear once; the ten largest clones hold around 15%. Source: CD4+ or CD8+ T cells sorted from blood, taken in a trial of the OX40 agonist ivuxolimab. All receptors come from an adult with an advanced solid tumor such as melanoma, head and neck, liver or kidney cancer. The CDR3 runs from the conserved cysteine through the conserved F or W. D genes are given only for firm matches. For some rows the clone size is stated as once, few or many, or as a class when expanded; others skip it.

TRBD2	TRBJ2-1	TRBV4-1	few	TGCGCCAGCAGCCAAGATCTAGCGGGGGGCTACTACAATGAGCAGTTCTTC	CASSQDLAGGYYNEQFF
NA	TRBJ2-5	TRBV13	once	TGTGCCAGCAGCTTATTGGCAGAAGAGACCCAGTACTTC	CASSLLAEETQYF
NA	TRBJ2-7	TRBV2	once	TGTGCCAGCAGTGGCACTGGGGGTTACGAGCAGTACTTC	CASSGTGGYEQYF
TRBD2	TRBJ2-7	TRBV2	NA	TGTGCCAGCAGTGGACTAGCGGCCAATACGGCCTACTACGAGCAGTACTTC	CASSGLAANTAYYEQYF
NA	TRBJ2-7	TRBV6-1	NA	TGTGCCAGCAGTGGAACGACACTTTACGAGCAGTACTTC	CASSGTTLYEQYF
NA	TRBJ2-7	TRBV27	once	TGTGCCAGCAGCGGCTCCTACGAGCAGTACTTC	CASSGSYEQYF
NA	TRBJ2-3	TRBV9	NA	TGTGCCAGCAGCGTTGGGGGCGCGGCCACAGATACGCAGTATTTT	CASSVGGAATDTQYF
TRBD1	TRBJ1-2	TRBV2	NA	TGTGCCAGCAGTGAAGGGCAGGGGGCGGATGGCTACACCTTC	CASSEGQGADGYTF
NA	TRBJ2-2	TRBV2	NA	TGTGCCAGCAGTGACGCCGGGGAGCTGTTTTTT	CASSDAGELFF
TRBD2	TRBJ2-7	TRBV6-1	NA	TGTGCCAGTCTAGCGGGGCGGGAGCAGTACTTC	CASLAGREQYF
NA	TRBJ2-6	TRBV5-1	NA	TGCGCCAGCAGCTTGGACAGGGCCCGCTCTGGGGCCAACGTCCTGACTTTC	CASSLDRARSGANVLTF
NA	TRBJ2-2	TRBV7-3	few	TGTGCCAGCAGCTTAATTCCGGTGAACACCGGGGAGCTGTTTTTT	CASSLIPVNTGELFF
NA	TRBJ2-3	TRBV4-1	NA	TGCGCCAGCAGCCAGGGACAAGCAGTCACAGATACGCAGTATTTT	CASSQGQAVTDTQYF
NA	TRBJ1-2	TRBV29-1	few	TGCAGCGTTGAAGGGGGATCGATATATGGCTACACCTTC	CSVEGGSIYGYTF
TRBD2	TRBJ2-2	TRBV14	NA	TGTGCCAGCAGCCAAGAATTCGCGGGAGTTACCGGGGAGCTGTTTTTT	CASSQEFAGVTGELFF
NA	TRBJ1-2	TRBV7-6	NA	TGTGCCAGCAGCTTAGTTCCTTCTAACTATGGCTACACCTTC	CASSLVPSNYGYTF
NA	TRBJ1-1	TRBV2	few	TGTGCCAGCAGTGATACCGGGAACACTGAAGCTTTCTTT	CASSDTGNTEAFF
NA	TRBJ1-3	TRBV6-5	once	TGTGCCAGCAGTTACGGAGGGGCTGGAAACACCATATATTTT	CASSYGGAGNTIYF
NA	TRBJ1-2	TRBV4-1	NA	TGCGCCAGCAGCCAAGATGTAACCCGGGCTAACTATGGCTACACCTTC	CASSQDVTRANYGYTF
NA	TRBJ2-4	TRBV5-1	NA	TGCGCCAGCAGCTTGAGGGGGGGCTCCGGGAAGGACATTCAGTACTTC	CASSLRGGSGKDIQYF
TRBD1	TRBJ1-1	TRBV7-2	few	TGTGCCAGCAGCTGGGGACAGGGGCTGAACACTGAAGCTTTCTTT	CASSWGQGLNTEAFF
TRBD1	TRBJ2-2	TRBV7-7	NA	TGTGCTAGCAGCAATGGACAGGGTATACCCGGGGAGCTGTTTTTT	CASSNGQGIPGELFF
NA	TRBJ1-4	TRBV9	NA	TGTGCCAGCAGCGTTAGGGGCTATAATGAAAAACTGTTTTTT	CASSVRGYNEKLFF
TRBD2	TRBJ2-4	TRBV27	NA	TGTGCCAGCAGTTTACGGGGGGGACAAAACATTCAGTACTTC	CASSLRGGQNIQYF
NA	TRBJ2-3	TRBV12-5	NA	TGTGCTAGTGGTCGTACAGATACGCAGTATTTT	CASGRTDTQYF
TRBD2	TRBJ2-1	TRBV2	few	TGTGCCAGCAGTTCTGGACTAGCGGGAAGCTTCCTGGACCATGAGCAGTTCTTC	CASSSGLAGSFLDHEQFF
TRBD2	TRBJ2-5	TRBV5-6	NA	TGTGCCAGCAGCACGTTTACTAGCGGGAGAAACCAAGAGACCCAGTACTTC	CASSTFTSGRNQETQYF
NA	TRBJ2-5	TRBV30	NA	TGTGCCTGGAGCCCCCGGGTTGACAGTCGGGAGACCCAGTACTTC	CAWSPRVDSRETQYF
TRBD1	TRBJ2-7	TRBV4-1	NA	TGCGCCAGCAGCCAAGAAACAGGGGGTTACGAGCAGTACTTC	CASSQETGGYEQYF
NA	TRBJ2-7	TRBV27	NA	TGTGCCAGCAGTCCCTTTAACGGGAGACACAACGAGCAGTACTTC	CASSPFNGRHNEQYF
NA	TRBJ2-7	TRBV4-1	NA	TGCGCCAGCAGCCCCTACGGACAGAACGAGCAGTACTTC	CASSPYGQNEQYF
TRBD2	TRBJ2-1	TRBV9	NA	TGTGCCAGCAGCGTAGATGCGGGAGAGGACTACAATGAGCAGTTCTTC	CASSVDAGEDYNEQFF
TRBD2	TRBJ2-1	TRBV6-5	NA	TGTGCCAGCAGAAGGGGACTAGCGGGGGACGAGCAGTTCTTC	CASRRGLAGDEQFF
TRBD1	TRBJ2-3	TRBV9	NA	TGTGCCAGCAGCACCGGGACAGCCTCGTCGGATACGCAGTATTTT	CASSTGTASSDTQYF
TRBD1	TRBJ2-3	TRBV2	once	TGTGCCAGCAGTTACCCCGGGACAGTGAGCACAGATACGCAGTATTTT	CASSYPGTVSTDTQYF
NA	TRBJ1-1	TRBV19	NA	TGTGCCAGTATCATGGGGGGGACTGAAGCTTTCTTT	CASIMGGTEAFF
TRBD1	TRBJ1-4	TRBV23-1	NA	TGCGCCAGCAGTCAATCGGGGGGACAGGGGGCAGTAAAACTGTTTTTT	CASSQSGGQGAVKLFF
TRBD1	TRBJ2-5	TRBV25-1	NA	TGTGCCAGCAGTGCCACACAGGGGAAACAAGAGACCCAGTACTTC	CASSATQGKQETQYF
TRBD2	TRBJ2-1	TRBV4-1	once	TGCGCCAGCAGCTTAGCGGGAGAAGCCGGTGAGCAGTTCTTC	CASSLAGEAGEQFF
NA	TRBJ2-6	TRBV10-2	NA	TGCGCCAGCAGAGCTGGGGCCAACGTCCTGACTTTC	CASRAGANVLTF
NA	TRBJ1-6	TRBV27	NA	TGTGCCAGCAGTTCTGCGGGGAGCTCCTATAATTCACCCCTCCACTTT	CASSSAGSSYNSPLHF
NA	TRBJ2-7	TRBV27	NA	TGTGCCAGCAGCGGGAGCTCCTACGAGCAGTACTTC	CASSGSSYEQYF
TRBD1	TRBJ2-1	TRBV29-1	few	TGCAGCGTCAGGGGGCGGGAAAACGGCAATGAGCAGTTCTTC	CSVRGRENGNEQFF
NA	TRBJ1-2	TRBV27	NA	TGTGCCAGCAGTTTAGGGCCCATGGTGGAAGGCTACACCTTC	CASSLGPMVEGYTF
NA	TRBJ2-1	TRBV11-1	NA	TGTGCCAGCAGCTTAGAAGGGGGGAGCTCCTACAATGAGCAGTTCTTC	CASSLEGGSSYNEQFF
TRBD1	TRBJ2-7	TRBV6-5	NA	TGTGCCAGCAGTTACGCTCGCCAGGGGGCCCACGAGCAGTACTTC	CASSYARQGAHEQYF
NA	TRBJ1-1	TRBV7-9	NA	TGTGCCAGCAGCCCAGAATCCACTGAAGCTTTCTTT	CASSPESTEAFF
NA	TRBJ2-7	TRBV27	NA	TGTGCCAGCAGTCCCGGCCCAAGTAGTCCCACCTACGAGCAGTACTTC	CASSPGPSSPTYEQYF
NA	TRBJ2-1	TRBV19	NA	TGTGCCAGTAGTATATCCTCGGGGTTCACCTACAATGAGCAGTTCTTC	CASSISSGFTYNEQFF
TRBD2	TRBJ2-7	TRBV10-2	once	TGCGCCAGCAGTGTCGGGAGGGCCTACGAGCAGTACTTC	CASSVGRAYEQYF
NA	TRBJ1-1	TRBV5-1	NA	TGCGCCAGCAGCTTGGGAGGGGCGGGCACTGAAGCTTTCTTT	CASSLGGAGTEAFF
NA	TRBJ1-5	TRBV15	NA	TGTGCCACAGCGGACGGGAATCAGCCCCAGCATTTT	CATADGNQPQHF
TRBD2	TRBJ2-2	TRBV15	once	TGTGCCACCAGCAGAGTACCGGGACTAGGCACCGGGGAGCTGTTTTTT	CATSRVPGLGTGELFF
TRBD2	TRBJ2-1	TRBV2	NA	TGTGCCAGCAGTGAAGCGCTGGGGTGGGGACTAGCGGGAGGGGAGCAGTTCTTC	CASSEALGWGLAGGEQFF
TRBD2	TRBJ2-1	TRBV11-2	NA	TGTGCCAGCAGCCCCTGGCCAGCGGGGGCAACCCGGGAGCAGTTCTTC	CASSPWPAGATREQFF
NA	TRBJ1-1	TRBV1	NA	TGCACCAGCAGCCTCACGAAGGGATTCGGGAACACTGAAGCTTTCTTT	CTSSLTKGFGNTEAFF
NA	TRBJ2-1	TRBV6-1	NA	TGTGCCAGCAGTGAAGTAATGAGCTCCTACAATGAGCAGTTCTTC	CASSEVMSSYNEQFF
NA	TRBJ1-1	TRBV18	NA	TGTGCCAGCTCACCCTCCCTTAGCGGCAGGGTCACTGAAGCTTTCTTT	CASSPSLSGRVTEAFF